These 19 T cell receptor beta chains were all obtained from the same sample, sequenced in a study of CXCR3-negative and CXCR3-positive naive CD8 T cells. 5' RACE with UMI labels generated the TRB cDNA libraries. TCRdb processed the 5' RACE reads again and assigns one entry to each CDR3 protein, with no DNA. The sample holds some 100,000 distinct CDR3 sequences. No antigens are known for them. Overall study results and limits: Comparison of naive cells showed more hydrophobic TRB CDR3s in CXCR3-positive than in CXCR3-negative naive cells.

Sequencing input: naive CXCR3+ CD8+ T cells from blood. Subset given: CD45RO-CCR7+CD27+CD95- naive CD8+ T cells expressing CXCR3 (TNR3+). These receptors were collected from a human donor in good health. Some clones in this sample may be carry-over from other donors' samples.

This chain joins TRBV12-3 or TRBV12-4 and TRBJ2-7. The length of the CDR3 is 16 residues. The CDR3 region is CASSFKFGQNVYEQYF.

The CDR3 sequence: CASSARGPPPEYEQYF. The gene calls are TRBV7-6 and TRBJ2-7; TCRdb designates TRBD1, a call that cannot be tested without DNA. This CDR3 region has 16 residues. The V gene's germline CDR1 is SGHVS and CDR2 FNYEAQ.

This chain connects TRBV12-3 or TRBV12-4 to TRBJ2-7; TCRdb proposes TRBD2, but this gene call is untestable without DNA. This CDR3 comprises 15 residues. CDR3 amino acids: CASTYSVGGIDEQYF.

The chain uses TRBV28 and TRBJ1-1; lacking DNA, the TRBD1 call made by TCRdb goes unchecked. CDR3 length: 13 residues. Per the germline V gene, CDR1 is MDHEN and CDR2 is SYDVKM. CDR3: CASSLRGNTEAFF.

CDR3 sequence: CASSVADRAGYEQYF. The genes are TRBV9 and TRBJ2-7; TCRdb returns TRBD1, unconfirmable since there is no DNA. Germline V CDR1 and CDR2: SGDLS, YYNGEE. The CDR3 runs to 15 residues.

The V call is TRBV4-1, the J call TRBJ2-5; TCRdb outputs TRBD1, but without DNA this stays unchecked. This CDR3 has 16 residues. The germline CDR1 and CDR2 sequences are MGHRA and YSYEKL. The CDR3 reads CASSDHGQGIGETQYF.

The chain uses TRBV13 and TRBJ1-1; TCRdb reports TRBD1, a call that lacks DNA to check it against. Germline V lookup: CDR1 PRHDT, CDR2 FYEKMQ (reference sequence). This CDR3 has 15 residues. CDR3 region: CASSLDRTKASEAFF.

The chain recombines TRBV29-1 with TRBJ2-7; TCRdb names TRBD1, which stays unverified in the absence of DNA. This CDR3 region has 13 residues. CDR1 and CDR2 from the germline V gene are SQVTM and ANQGSEA. The CDR3 loop reads CSVVVGHPYEQYF.

The V call is TRBV6-6, the J call TRBJ1-4. Germline V lookup: CDR1 MNHNY, CDR2 SVGAGI (reference sequence). This CDR3 has 12 amino acids. The CDR3 sequence: CASSYSGEELFF.

The J gene is TRBJ2-1, the V gene TRBV18. The CDR3 has 14 residues. Germline lookup yields CDR1 KGHSH and CDR2 LQKENI. Here the CDR3 reads CASSPPSSSSEQFF.

This chain joins TRBV29-1 and TRBJ1-1. CDR3 length: 12 amino acids. The germline CDR1 and CDR2 sequences are SQVTM and ANQGSEA. The CDR3 sequence: CSVEGLYTEAFF.

The chain is built from TRBV9 and TRBJ2-7; TCRdb gives TRBD2 as the D gene, but with no DNA this cannot be confirmed. The germline gives CDR1 SGDLS, CDR2 YYNGEE. This CDR3 contains 14 residues. CDR3 protein: CASSAGLAGDEQYF.

The gene calls are TRBV3-1 and TRBJ2-3; TCRdb outputs TRBD2, but without DNA this stays unchecked. This CDR3 comprises 16 residues. Germline V CDR1 and CDR2: LGHDT, YNNKEL (reference sequence). The CDR3 is CASSHPAGGGTDTQYF.

The rearrangement joins TRBV29-1 to TRBJ2-1; the D call of TRBD1 rests on TCRdb alone, since no DNA is present to check it. Germline lookup yields CDR1 SQVTM and CDR2 ANQGSEA. This CDR3 has 13 amino acids. CDR3 protein: CSPLPPGYNEQFF.

The chain recombines TRBV25-1 with TRBJ2-2; TCRdb indicates TRBD1, and absent DNA this call remains unverified. CDR1 is MGHDK and CDR2 is SYGVNS in the germline V gene. The CDR3 length is 14 residues. The CDR3 spells CASSDWGVTAELFF.

This sequence joins TRBV19 and TRBJ2-2; TCRdb designates TRBD1, a call that cannot be tested without DNA. Germline-derived CDR1 and CDR2 are LNHDA and SQIVND (reference sequence). This CDR3 spans 17 amino acids. The CDR3 reads CASSPRKGQGMTGELFF.

The chain has TRBV7-8 and TRBJ2-1; TCRdb picks TRBD2, but there is no DNA to check that call. Germline V gene data show CDR1 as SGHVS and CDR2 as FQNEAQ. This CDR3 has 13 residues. CDR3 sequence: CASSVSPSGGPIF.

V usage is TRBV7-9 and J usage is TRBJ2-5; TCRdb calls TRBD1, which cannot be checked without DNA. This CDR3 region has 15 residues. Germline V gene data show CDR1 as SEHNR and CDR2 as FQNEAQ (reference sequence). CDR3: CASSPWDRMEETQYF. Drawing the rest from reference TRBV7-9 and TRBJ2-5, the complete variable domain is DTGVSQNPRHKITKRGQNVTFRCDPISEHNRLYWYRQTLGQGPEFLTYFQNEAQLEKSRLLSDRFSAERPKGSFSTLEIQRTEQGDSAMYLCASSPWDRMEETQYFGPGTRLLVL.

The rearrangement uses TRBV27 and TRBJ2-5. The V gene's germline CDR1 is MNHEY and CDR2 SMNVEV (reference sequence). The CDR3 totals 14 residues. The CDR3 is CASSPEIAEETQYF.